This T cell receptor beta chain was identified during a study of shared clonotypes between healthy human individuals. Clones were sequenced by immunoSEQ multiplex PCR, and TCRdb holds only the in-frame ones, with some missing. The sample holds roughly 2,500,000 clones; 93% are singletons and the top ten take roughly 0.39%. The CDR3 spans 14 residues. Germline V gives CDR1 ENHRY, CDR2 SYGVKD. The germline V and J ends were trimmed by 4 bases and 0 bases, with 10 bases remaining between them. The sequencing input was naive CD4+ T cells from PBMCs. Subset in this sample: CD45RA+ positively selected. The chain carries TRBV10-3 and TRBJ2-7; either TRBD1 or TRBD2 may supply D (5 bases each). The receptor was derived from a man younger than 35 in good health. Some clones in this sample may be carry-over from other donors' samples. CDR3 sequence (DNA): TGTGCCATCAGTGGCAGGGACCGCTCCTACGAGCAGTACTTC. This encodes CAISGRDRSYEQYF.